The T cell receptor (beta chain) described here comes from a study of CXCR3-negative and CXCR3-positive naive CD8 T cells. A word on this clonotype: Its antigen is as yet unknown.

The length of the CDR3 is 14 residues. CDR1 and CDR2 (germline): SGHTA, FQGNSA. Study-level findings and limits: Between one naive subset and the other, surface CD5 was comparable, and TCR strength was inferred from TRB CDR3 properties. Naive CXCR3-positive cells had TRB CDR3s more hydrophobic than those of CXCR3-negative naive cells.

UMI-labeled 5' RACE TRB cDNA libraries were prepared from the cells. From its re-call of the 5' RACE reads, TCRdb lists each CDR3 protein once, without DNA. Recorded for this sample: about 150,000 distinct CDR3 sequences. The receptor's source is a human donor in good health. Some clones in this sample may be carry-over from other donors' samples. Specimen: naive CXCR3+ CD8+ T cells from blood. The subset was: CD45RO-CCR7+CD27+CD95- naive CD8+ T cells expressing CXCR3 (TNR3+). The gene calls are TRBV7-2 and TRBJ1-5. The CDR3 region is CASSFYAGITPQHF. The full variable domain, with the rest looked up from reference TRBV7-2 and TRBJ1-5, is GAGVSQSPSNKVTEKGKDVELRCDPISGHTALYWYRQSLGQGLEFLIYFQGNSAPDKSGLPSDRFSAERTGGSVSTLTIQRTQQEDSAVYLCASSFYAGITPQHFGDGTRLSIL.